The 21 T cell receptor beta chains in this list originate from one sample, sequenced in a study of CD8 T cells in Susac syndrome. RNA, at roughly 0.45 to 1 ug, was reverse transcribed with random hexamers. TCRdb reprocessed the immunoSEQ multiplex PCR reads via MiXCR and lists one record per CDR3 protein. The sample has about 150,000 distinct CDR3 sequences, approximately 95% seen once. The sample consisted of CD4+ T cells from PBMCs. The receptors here all came from a human donor with Susac syndrome.

The rearrangement joins TRBV6-4 to TRBJ2-1; D is uncertain. CDR1 and CDR2 (germline): MRHNA, SNTAGT. The CDR3 is 10 residues long. With 4 bases removed from V and 10 bases from J, the gap between germline ends came to 5 bases. This CDR3 is CASSVREQFF. In DNA form, the CDR3 reads TGTGCCAGCAGTGTTAGAGAGCAGTTCTTC.

The chain carries TRBV20-1 and TRBJ2-1; 13 bases are shared with TRBD2. CDR3 size: 15 residues. Germline V gene sequence: CDR1 DFQATT, CDR2 SNEGSKA (reference sequence). V shed 6 bases, J shed 4 bases, and the junction held 6 bases outside the gene matches. CDR3 protein: CSATLAGGRYNEQFF. Here the CDR3 DNA reads TGCAGTGCCACACTAGCGGGGGGGCGTTACAATGAGCAGTTCTTC.

CDR3 sequence: CASSLPLGGGQETQYF. The CDR3 DNA reads TGTGCCAGCAGCTTACCCCTAGGAGGGGGCCAAGAGACCCAGTACTTC. The chain recombines TRBV13 with TRBJ2-5; D possibly matches TRBD1 or TRBD2 (6 bases each). The CDR3 spans 16 residues. Deletions cut 2 bases from V and 1 base from J, with 14 bases between. From germline, CDR1 is PRHDT and CDR2 FYEKMQ (reference sequence).

J is TRBJ2-3 and V is TRBV12-3 or TRBV12-4, with TRBD2 as a possible D gene (6 bases). V lost 5 bases and J lost 2, with 17 bases in between. The CDR3 length is 16 residues. The CDR3 nucleotides read TGTGCCAGCAGTCGCACGACTAGTCGGCACACAGATACGCAGTATTTT. It codes for CASSRTTSRHTDTQYF.

This chain links TRBV18 with TRBJ2-7; perhaps D is TRBD1 or TRBD2 (6 bases each). Germline V lookup: CDR1 KGHSH, CDR2 LQKENI. Between the trimmed V and J ends, which lost 5 bases and 4 bases, there was a span of 15 bases. This CDR3 has 14 amino acids. CDR3 DNA sequence: TGTGCCAGCTCAATTGGAGGGGGTGGTTACGAGCAGTACTTC. It is translated as CASSIGGGGYEQYF. The full variable domain, in which reference TRBV18 and TRBJ2-7 provide the parts outside the CDR3, is NAGVMQNPRHLVRRRGQEARLRCSPMKGHSHVYWYRQLPEEGLKFMVYLQKENIIDESGMPKERFSAEFPKEGPSILRIQQVVRGDSAAYFCASSIGGGGYEQYFGPGTRLTVT.

The V call is TRBV19, the J call TRBJ2-4; TRBD2 might be the D (5 bases). The germline V gene encodes CDR1 LNHDA and CDR2 SQIVND (reference sequence). Trimming took 0 bases from V and 8 from J, leaving 8 bases between them. The CDR3 loop spans 13 amino acids. The CDR3 protein is CASSIDPRDIQYF. In DNA, the CDR3 is TGTGCCAGTAGTATAGATCCGAGGGACATTCAGTACTTC.

The rearrangement links TRBV15 to TRBJ1-5; D is undetermined. Germline lookup yields CDR1 LNHNV and CDR2 YYDKDF (reference sequence). The CDR3 length is 15 residues. The germline V and J ends were trimmed by 0 bases and 1 base, with 7 bases remaining between them. The CDR3 region is CATSRDTGSNQPQHF. The CDR3 nucleotides are TGTGCCACCAGCAGAGACACGGGGAGCAATCAGCCCCAGCATTTT.

V usage is TRBV29-1 and J usage is TRBJ1-5, with D unresolved. Per the germline V gene, CDR1 is SQVTM and CDR2 is ANQGSEA. V was cut by 5 bases and J by 0 bases, with 8 bases left in between. There are 13 residues in the CDR3. CDR3 in amino acids: CSVSLDSNQPQHF. CDR3 DNA sequence: TGCAGCGTTTCACTGGATAGCAATCAGCCCCAGCATTTT. The full variable domain, completed using reference TRBV29-1 and TRBJ1-5, is SAVISQKPSRDICQRGTSLTIQCQVDSQVTMMFWYRQQPGQSLTLIATANQGSEATYESGFVIDKFPISRPNLTFSTLTVSNMSPEDSSIYLCSVSLDSNQPQHFGDGTRLSIL.

In nucleotides, the CDR3 is TGCAGTGCAAGGGACATCTCCGACTACGAGCAGTACTTC. As protein: CSARDISDYEQYF. V gene TRBV20-1 combines with J gene TRBJ2-7; weak D call: TRBD1 (6 bases). V lost 6 bases and J lost 3, with 15 bases in between. The germline CDR1 and CDR2 sequences are DFQATT and SNEGSKA (reference sequence). The CDR3 consists of 13 residues.

This chain links TRBV5-4 with TRBJ2-5; TRBD2 might be the D (5 bases). The CDR3 loop spans 16 amino acids. Germline-derived CDR1 and CDR2 are SGHNT and YYREEE (reference sequence). V lost 3 bases to trimming and J lost 5 bases, with 20 bases between them. This CDR3 reads CASSSVSGLGFETQYF. DNA of the CDR3: TGTGCCAGCAGCTCGGTATCGGGGTTGGGTTTTGAGACCCAGTACTTC.

This sequence joins TRBV7-2 and TRBJ1-2; TRBD1 matches 9 bases. Trimming took 3 bases from V and 6 from J; bases not matched to a gene: 8. This CDR3 has 15 residues. Germline CDR1 is SGHTA and CDR2 is FQGNSA. CDR3 region: CASSFSGTGIDGYTF. DNA of the CDR3: TGTGCCAGCAGCTTCTCCGGGACAGGGATAGATGGCTACACCTTC. The full variable domain, completed using reference TRBV7-2 and TRBJ1-2, is GAGVSQSPSNKVTEKGKDVELRCDPISGHTALYWYRQSLGQGLEFLIYFQGNSAPDKSGLPSDRFSAERTGGSVSTLTIQRTQQEDSAVYLCASSFSGTGIDGYTFGSGTRLTVV.

The gene calls are TRBV9 and TRBJ2-1; D ambiguous. The germline CDR1 and CDR2 sequences are SGDLS and YYNGEE. The CDR3 extends over 14 amino acids. The V gene lost 0 bases and the J gene lost 9 bases, with 13 bases spanning the gap. The CDR3 region has the DNA TGTGCCAGCAGCGTAGACTGGTCCTTCGGTGAGCAGTTCTTC. Translated: CASSVDWSFGEQFF.

The genes are TRBV7-2 and TRBJ2-7, with D perhaps matching TRBD1 (6 bases). V was shortened by 2 bases and J by 6 bases, with 17 bases between the two germline ends. Germline CDR1 SGHTA, CDR2 FQGNSA. The CDR3 runs 15 residues. CDR3 bases: TGTGCCAGCAGCTTATTCCAGACAGGCACGGCCGAGCAGTACTTC. It yields the protein CASSLFQTGTAEQYF.

The chain is built from TRBV12-3 or TRBV12-4 and TRBJ2-5; the match to TRBD2 covers 7 bases. J was trimmed by 4 bases and V by 4 bases; bases with no gene match: 3. CDR3 length: 13 amino acids. The CDR3 DNA follows: TGTGCCAGCAGTTCCGGACTAGGAGAGACCCAGTACTTC. Its translation: CASSSGLGETQYF.

The chain recombines TRBV9 with TRBJ2-1, with D possibly being TRBD1 (6 bases). The CDR3 consists of 13 residues. From germline, CDR1 is SGDLS and CDR2 YYNGEE. Trimming left V 3 bases short and J 3 bases short, with 7 bases between. CDR3 sequence: CASSATGYNEQFF. CDR3 DNA: TGTGCCAGCAGCGCGACAGGCTACAATGAGCAGTTCTTC. Full variable domain (rest looked up from reference TRBV9 and TRBJ2-1): DSGVTQTPKHLITATGQRVTLRCSPRSGDLSVYWYQQSLDQGLQFLIQYYNGEERAKGNILERFSAQQFPDLHSELNLSSLELGDSALYFCASSATGYNEQFFGPGTRLTVL.

The J gene is TRBJ2-7, the V gene TRBV12-3 or TRBV12-4; TRBD1 matches at 8 bases. V shed 3 bases and J 0 bases; nucleotides not matched to a gene: 4. The CDR3 totals 15 residues. The CDR3 DNA reads as TGTGCCAGCAGTTTGAGGGGGACAGGCTCCTACGAGCAGTACTTC. This encodes CASSLRGTGSYEQYF.

This rearrangement joins TRBV9 to TRBJ2-7; unclear D gene. This CDR3 is 12 amino acids long. The V end was cut by 0 bases, the J end by 0 bases, with 1 base between. Per germline, CDR1 SGDLS and CDR2 YYNGEE. The CDR3, as DNA: TGTGCCAGCAGCGTAGACTCCTACGAGCAGTACTTC. Its translation is CASSVDSYEQYF. Full variable domain (missing parts from reference TRBV9 and TRBJ2-7): DSGVTQTPKHLITATGQRVTLRCSPRSGDLSVYWYQQSLDQGLQFLIQYYNGEERAKGNILERFSAQQFPDLHSELNLSSLELGDSALYFCASSVDSYEQYFGPGTRLTVT.

This chain uses TRBV9 with TRBJ1-1; D uncertain. CDR1 and CDR2 from the germline V gene are SGDLS and YYNGEE. The CDR3 is 16 amino acids. The V gene lost 2 bases and the J gene lost 1 base, with 15 bases spanning the gap. The CDR3 loop reads CASSVGRALPNTEAFF. In DNA, the CDR3 is TGTGCCAGCAGCGTTGGAAGGGCCCTTCCGAACACTGAAGCTTTCTTT. Supplemented by reference TRBV9 and TRBJ1-1, the full variable domain reads DSGVTQTPKHLITATGQRVTLRCSPRSGDLSVYWYQQSLDQGLQFLIQYYNGEERAKGNILERFSAQQFPDLHSELNLSSLELGDSALYFCASSVGRALPNTEAFFGQGTRLTVV.

The V and J genes are TRBV18 and TRBJ2-7; TRBD1 is a possible D gene (5 bases). Germline V lookup: CDR1 KGHSH, CDR2 LQKENI. This CDR3 is 14 amino acids long. Trimming cost V 1 base and J 4 bases, with 11 bases left between them. As DNA, the CDR3 is TGTGCCAGCTCACCACGAAAGGGGTGGTACGAGCAGTACTTC. Translated: CASSPRKGWYEQYF.

The rearrangement joins TRBV2 to TRBJ2-7, with 9 bases fitting TRBD1. V shed 10 bases, J shed 3 bases, and the junction held 10 bases outside the gene matches. Per germline, CDR1 SNHLY and CDR2 FYNNEI. This CDR3 region has 14 residues. Here the CDR3 reads CATSSDRGDYEQYF. The CDR3 DNA sequence: TGTGCCACCTCCTCGGACAGGGGAGACTACGAGCAGTACTTC.

The chain couples TRBV15 to TRBJ1-2; D remains ambiguous. Germline assignment: CDR1 LNHNV and CDR2 YYDKDF (reference sequence). V was cut by 0 bases and J by 5 bases, with 4 bases left in between. This CDR3 is built from 12 residues. DNA of the CDR3: TGTGCCACCAGCAGAGAGGGGTATGGCTACACCTTC. This gives the protein CATSREGYGYTF.